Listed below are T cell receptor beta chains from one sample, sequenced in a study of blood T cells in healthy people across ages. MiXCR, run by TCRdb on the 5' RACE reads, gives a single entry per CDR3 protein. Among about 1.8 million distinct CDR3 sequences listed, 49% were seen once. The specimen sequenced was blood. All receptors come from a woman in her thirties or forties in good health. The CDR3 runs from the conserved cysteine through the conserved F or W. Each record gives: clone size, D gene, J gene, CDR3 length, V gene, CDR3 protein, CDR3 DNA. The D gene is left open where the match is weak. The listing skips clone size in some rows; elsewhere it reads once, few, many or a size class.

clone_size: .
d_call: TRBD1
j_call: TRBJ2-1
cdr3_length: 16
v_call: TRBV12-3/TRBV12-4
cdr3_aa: CASNSGTGSNYNEQFF
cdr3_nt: TGTGCCAGCAACTCCGGGACAGGGAGTAACTACAATGAGCAGTTCTTC

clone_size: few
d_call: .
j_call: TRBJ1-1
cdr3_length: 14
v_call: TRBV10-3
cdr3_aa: CAISESIGNTEAFF
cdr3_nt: TGTGCCATCAGTGAGTCGATCGGGAACACTGAAGCTTTCTTT

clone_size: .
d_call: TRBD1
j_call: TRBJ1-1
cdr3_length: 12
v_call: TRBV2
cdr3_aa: CASRLGQGEAFF
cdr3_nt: TGTGCCAGCAGACTTGGACAGGGTGAAGCTTTCTTT

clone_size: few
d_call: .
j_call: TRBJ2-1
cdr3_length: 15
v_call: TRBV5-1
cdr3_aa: CASRRDKSSYNEQFF
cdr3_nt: TGCGCCAGCAGACGAGACAAGAGCTCCTACAATGAGCAGTTCTTC

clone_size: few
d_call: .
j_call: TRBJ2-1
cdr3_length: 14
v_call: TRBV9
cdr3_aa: CASSVEHVGNEQFF
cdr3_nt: TGTGCCAGCAGCGTAGAGCATGTCGGCAATGAGCAGTTCTTC

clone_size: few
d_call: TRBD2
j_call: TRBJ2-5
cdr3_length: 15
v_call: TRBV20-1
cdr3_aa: CSAATSGGALETQYF
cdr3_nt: TGCAGTGCGGCAACTAGCGGGGGGGCTTTAGAGACCCAGTACTTC

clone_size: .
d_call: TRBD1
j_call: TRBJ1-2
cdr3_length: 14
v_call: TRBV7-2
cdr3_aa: CASLQGDYNYGYTF
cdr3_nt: TGTGCCAGCTTACAGGGGGACTATAACTATGGCTACACCTTC

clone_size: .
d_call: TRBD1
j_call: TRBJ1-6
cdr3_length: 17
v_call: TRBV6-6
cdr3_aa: CASSWGTGGQYNSPLHF
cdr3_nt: TGTGCCAGCAGTTGGGGGACAGGGGGTCAGTATAATTCACCCCTCCACTTT

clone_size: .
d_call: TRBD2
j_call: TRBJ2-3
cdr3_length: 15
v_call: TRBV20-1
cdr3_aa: CSAEGAGGSTDTQYF
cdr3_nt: TGCAGTGCTGAAGGAGCGGGGGGTAGCACAGATACGCAGTATTTT

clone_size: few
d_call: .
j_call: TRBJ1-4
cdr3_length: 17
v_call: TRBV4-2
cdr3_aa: CASSQEFTVQGNEKLFF
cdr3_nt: TGTGCCAGCAGCCAAGAGTTTACTGTACAGGGTAATGAAAAACTGTTTTTT

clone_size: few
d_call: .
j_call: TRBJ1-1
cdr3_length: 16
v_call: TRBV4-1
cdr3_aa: CASSQDPGRRNTEAFF
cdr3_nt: TGCGCCAGCAGCCAAGACCCGGGACGGAGGAACACTGAAGCTTTCTTT

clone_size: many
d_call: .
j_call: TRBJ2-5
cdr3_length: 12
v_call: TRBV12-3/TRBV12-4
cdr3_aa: CASRPTGETQYF
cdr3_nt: TGTGCCAGCAGACCGACGGGGGAGACCCAGTACTTC

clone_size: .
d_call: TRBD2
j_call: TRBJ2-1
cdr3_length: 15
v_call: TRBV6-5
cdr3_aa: CASEKTSGGYNEQFF
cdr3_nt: TGTGCCAGCGAAAAAACTAGCGGGGGGTACAATGAGCAGTTCTTC

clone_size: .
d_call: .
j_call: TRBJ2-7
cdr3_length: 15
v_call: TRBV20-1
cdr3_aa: CSARGPTGKGYEQYF
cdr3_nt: TGCAGTGCTAGAGGGCCGACCGGGAAAGGGTACGAGCAGTACTTC

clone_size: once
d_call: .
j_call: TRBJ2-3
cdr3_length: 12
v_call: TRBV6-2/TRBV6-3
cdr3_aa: CASTRQFGTRYF
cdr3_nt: TGTGCCAGCACCCGACAGTTTGGAACGCGGTATTTT

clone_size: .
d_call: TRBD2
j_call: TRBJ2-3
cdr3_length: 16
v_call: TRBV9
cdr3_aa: CASSGAGGGITDTQYF
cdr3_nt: TGTGCCAGCAGCGGGGCTGGCGGGGGGATCACAGATACGCAGTATTTT

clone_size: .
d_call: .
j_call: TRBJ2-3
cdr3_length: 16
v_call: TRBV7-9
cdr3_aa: CASSDAARLTTDTQYF
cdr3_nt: TGTGCCAGCAGCGACGCGGCTCGCCTAACCACAGATACGCAGTATTTT

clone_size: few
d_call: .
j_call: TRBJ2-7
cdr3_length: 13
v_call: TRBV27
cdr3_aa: CASSIQGNNEQYF
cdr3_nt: TGTGCCAGCAGTATACAGGGTAATAACGAGCAGTACTTC

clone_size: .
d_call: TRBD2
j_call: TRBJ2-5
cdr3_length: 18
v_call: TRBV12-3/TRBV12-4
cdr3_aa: CASSLILLAGVEKETQYF
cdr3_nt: TGTGCCAGCAGTTTAATTTTACTAGCGGGGGTTGAAAAAGAGACCCAGTACTTC

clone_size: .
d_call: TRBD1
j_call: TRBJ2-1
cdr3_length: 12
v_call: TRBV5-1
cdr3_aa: CASSLGDRATFF
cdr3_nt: TGCGCCAGCAGCTTGGGAGACAGGGCCACGTTCTTC

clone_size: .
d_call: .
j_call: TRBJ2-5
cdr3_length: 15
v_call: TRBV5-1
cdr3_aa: CASSSIGKGQETQYF
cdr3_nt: TGCGCCAGCAGCTCGATAGGGAAGGGGCAAGAGACCCAGTACTTC

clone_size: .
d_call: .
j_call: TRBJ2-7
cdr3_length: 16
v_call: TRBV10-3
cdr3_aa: CAISPPGGLSFYEQYF
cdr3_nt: TGTGCCATCAGCCCCCCCGGGGGTCTAAGCTTCTACGAGCAGTACTTC

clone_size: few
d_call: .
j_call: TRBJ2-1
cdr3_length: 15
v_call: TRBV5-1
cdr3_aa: CASSLGTLIYNEQFF
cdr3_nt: TGCGCCAGCAGCTTGGGGACGTTGATTTACAATGAGCAGTTCTTC

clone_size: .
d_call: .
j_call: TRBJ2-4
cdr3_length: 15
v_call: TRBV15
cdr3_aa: CATSRVGTAKNIQYF
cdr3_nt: TGTGCCACCAGCAGAGTCGGGACAGCCAAAAACATTCAGTACTTC

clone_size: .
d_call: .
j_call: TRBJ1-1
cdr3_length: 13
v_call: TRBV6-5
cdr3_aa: CASHGTLNTEAFF
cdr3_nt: TGTGCCAGCCATGGGACACTCAACACTGAAGCTTTCTTT

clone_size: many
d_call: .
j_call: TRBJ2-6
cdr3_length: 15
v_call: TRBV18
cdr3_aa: CASSPRGSGANVLTF
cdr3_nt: TGTGCCAGCAGCCCCAGGGGAAGTGGGGCCAACGTCCTGACTTTC

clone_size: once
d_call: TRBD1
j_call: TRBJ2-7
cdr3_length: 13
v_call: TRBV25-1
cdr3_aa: CATRDRGLYEQYF
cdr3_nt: TGTGCTACCCGGGACAGGGGTCTATACGAGCAGTACTTC

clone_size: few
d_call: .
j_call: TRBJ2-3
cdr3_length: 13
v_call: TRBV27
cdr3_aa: CASSRISTDTQYF
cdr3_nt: TGTGCCAGCTCTCGGATAAGCACAGATACGCAGTATTTT

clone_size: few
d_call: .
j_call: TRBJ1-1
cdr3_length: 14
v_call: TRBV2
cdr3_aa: CASIWSGGATEAFF
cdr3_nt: TGTGCCAGCATTTGGTCGGGAGGGGCCACTGAAGCTTTCTTT

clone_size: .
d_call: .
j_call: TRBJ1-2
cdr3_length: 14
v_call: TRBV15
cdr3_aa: CVTSRDSSQGGYTF
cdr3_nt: TGTGTCACCAGCAGAGATTCTAGCCAGGGTGGCTACACCTTC

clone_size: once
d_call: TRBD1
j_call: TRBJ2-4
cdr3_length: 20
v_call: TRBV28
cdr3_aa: CASSFKGTGGSVGAKNIQYF
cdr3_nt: TGTGCCAGCAGTTTCAAAGGGACAGGGGGCTCGGTGGGGGCCAAAAACATTCAGTACTTC

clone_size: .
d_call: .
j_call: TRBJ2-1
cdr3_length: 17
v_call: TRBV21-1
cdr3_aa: CASGKWAEQGAYNEQFF
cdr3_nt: TGTGCCAGCGGCAAATGGGCAGAACAGGGGGCTTACAATGAGCAGTTCTTC

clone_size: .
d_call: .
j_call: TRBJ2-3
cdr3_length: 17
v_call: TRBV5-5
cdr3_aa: CASSLKGPTTSTDTQYF
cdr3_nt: TGTGCCAGCAGCTTGAAGGGACCGACGACTAGCACAGATACGCAGTATTTT

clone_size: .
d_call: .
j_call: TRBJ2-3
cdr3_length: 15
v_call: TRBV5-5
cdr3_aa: CASSLDLRTTDTQYF
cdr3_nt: TGTGCCAGCAGCTTGGACCTAAGAACCACAGATACGCAGTATTTT

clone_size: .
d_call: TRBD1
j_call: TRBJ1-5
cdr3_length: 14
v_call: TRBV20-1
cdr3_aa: CSAQRGQNSQPQHF
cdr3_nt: TGCAGTGCTCAAAGGGGACAGAACAGTCAGCCCCAGCATTTT

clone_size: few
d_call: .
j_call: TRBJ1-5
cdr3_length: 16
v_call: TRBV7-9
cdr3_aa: CASSPGRGNSNQPQHF
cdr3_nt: TGTGCCAGCAGCCCCGGTCGGGGAAATAGCAATCAGCCCCAGCATTTT

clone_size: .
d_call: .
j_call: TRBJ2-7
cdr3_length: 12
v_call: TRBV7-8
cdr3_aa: CASSDKFYEQYF
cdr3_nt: TGTGCCAGCAGCGATAAATTCTACGAGCAGTACTTC